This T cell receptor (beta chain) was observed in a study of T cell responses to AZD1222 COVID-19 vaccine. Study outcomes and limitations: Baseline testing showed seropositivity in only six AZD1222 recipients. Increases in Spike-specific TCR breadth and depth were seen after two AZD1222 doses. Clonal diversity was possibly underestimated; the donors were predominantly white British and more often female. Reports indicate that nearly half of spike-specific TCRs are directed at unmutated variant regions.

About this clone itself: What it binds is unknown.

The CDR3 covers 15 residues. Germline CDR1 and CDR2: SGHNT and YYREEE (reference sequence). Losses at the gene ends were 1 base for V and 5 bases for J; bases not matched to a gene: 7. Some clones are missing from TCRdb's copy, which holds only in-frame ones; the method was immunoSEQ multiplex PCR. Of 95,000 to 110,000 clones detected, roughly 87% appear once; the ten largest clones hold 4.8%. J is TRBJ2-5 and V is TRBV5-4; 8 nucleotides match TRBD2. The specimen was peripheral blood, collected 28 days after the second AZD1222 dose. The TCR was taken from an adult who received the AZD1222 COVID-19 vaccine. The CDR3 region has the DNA TGTGCCAGCAGCTTGATGGCGGGGGGTGGGGAGACCCAGTACTTC. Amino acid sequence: CASSLMAGGGETQYF.